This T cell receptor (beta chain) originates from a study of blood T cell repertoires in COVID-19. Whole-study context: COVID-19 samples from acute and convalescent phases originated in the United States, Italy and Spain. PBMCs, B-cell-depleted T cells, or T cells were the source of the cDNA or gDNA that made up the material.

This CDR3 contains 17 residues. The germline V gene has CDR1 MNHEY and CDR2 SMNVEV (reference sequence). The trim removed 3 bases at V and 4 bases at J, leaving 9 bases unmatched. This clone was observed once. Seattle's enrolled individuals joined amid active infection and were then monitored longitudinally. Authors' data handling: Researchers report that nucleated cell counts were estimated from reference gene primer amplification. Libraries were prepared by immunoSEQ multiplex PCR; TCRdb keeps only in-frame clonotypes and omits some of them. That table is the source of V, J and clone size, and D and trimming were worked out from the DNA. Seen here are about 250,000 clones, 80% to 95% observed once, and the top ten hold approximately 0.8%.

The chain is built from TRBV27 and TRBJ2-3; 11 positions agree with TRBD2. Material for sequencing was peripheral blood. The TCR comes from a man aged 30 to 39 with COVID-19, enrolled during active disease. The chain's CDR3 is CASSFSGGAAGADTQYF. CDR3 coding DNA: TGTGCCAGCAGTTTTAGCGGGGGGGCGGCAGGCGCAGATACGCAGTATTTT.